This T cell receptor beta chain was profiled in a study of cytomegalovirus exposure and HLA in healthy donors. A note on this clone: Its antigen is not known.

The study's findings and limits: The authors listed approximately 160 TCR beta chains as cytomegalovirus-associated. Earlier analysis found most TCR beta V segments productive about 90% or about 30% of the time. The authors later found HLA-associated TCR beta chains more clonally expanded than equally common others. Across all donors, roughly uniform sequencing depth was an assumption of the presence/absence analyses.

The CDR3 is 15 residues long. Trimming took 5 bases from V and 2 from J, leaving 18 bases between them. From germline, CDR1 is GTSNPN and CDR2 SVGIG (reference sequence). Amplification used 60 Vbeta primers and 13 Jbeta primers. Generated by immunoSEQ multiplex PCR, the TCRdb table keeps only in-frame clones and is missing some. Of about 140,000 clones in the sample, more than 75% were seen once. This receptor was identified in a man aged 18 to 35 in good health and CMV-seropositive. The specimen was PBMCs. The chain combines TRBV30 with TRBJ2-5; unclear D gene. The CDR3 sequence is CAWGSGKTTQETQYF. The CDR3 DNA reads TGTGCCTGGGGCAGTGGAAAGACAACTCAAGAGACCCAGTACTTC.